What follows are 3 T cell receptor beta chains derived from one specimen sequenced in a study of regulatory dendritic cells for organ transplantation. Profiling relied on immunoSEQ multiplex PCR, and the TCRdb table lists in-frame clones only, not all of them. The table shows fewer than 13,000 clones, with 65% to 85% occurring only once. The sample was memory CD8+ T cells from blood. Stated subset: CD45RO+ memory T cells. Receptor source: a human donor in good health.

The chain carries TRBV9 and TRBJ2-4; D is ambiguous. Trimming took 3 bases from V and 0 from J, leaving 7 bases between them. The CDR3 sequence is 14 residues long. From germline, CDR1 is SGDLS and CDR2 YYNGEE. The CDR3 sequence: CASSGSVAKNIQYF. In DNA, the CDR3 is TGTGCCAGCAGCGGTTCGGTAGCCAAAAACATTCAGTACTTC.

The count of this clone is one. This sequence joins TRBV10-3 and TRBJ2-7; tentatively, D is TRBD1 or TRBD2 (7 bases each). The CDR3 totals 16 residues. V was clipped by 7 bases and J by 2 bases, with 21 bases between them. The germline CDR1 and CDR2 sequences are ENHRY and SYGVKD. Written as DNA, the CDR3 is TGTGCCATCAATGGGGGAGGGCAGGGGGATCCCTACGAGCAGTACTTC. It encodes CAINGGGQGDPYEQYF.

This clone was counted between two and nine times. The chain recombines TRBV7-9 with TRBJ2-7, with no clear D. The CDR3 has 16 residues. Between the trimmed V and J ends, which lost 5 bases and 0 bases, there was a span of 17 bases. Germline loops: CDR1 SEHNR, CDR2 FQNEAQ (reference sequence). The CDR3 DNA reads as TGTGCCAGCAGCGTCGGCTCGATCCGACCCTCCTACGAGCAGTACTTC. Translating it yields CASSVGSIRPSYEQYF.